The clone carrying this TCR beta chain was seen at least ten times. Its specificity is not known. This specimen comes from a study of T cell repertoires in cytomegalovirus infection. TCRdb re-analysed the reads in MiXCR, keeping a single row per CDR3 protein. The table records roughly 860,000 distinct CDR3 sequences, around a third of them present only once. Specimen: cultured CD8+ T cells from PBMCs, collected from culture after CMV antigen stimulation. The clonotype was recovered from a human donor in good health (CMV status not recorded). Some clones in this sample may be carry-over from other donors' samples.

The CDR3 protein is CASSEEGDDPRETQYF. CDR3 in DNA: TGTGCCAGCAGTGAAGAGGGGGACGACCCCAGGGAGACCCAGTACTTC. The V and J genes are TRBV6-1 and TRBJ2-5; D is possibly TRBD1 (6 bases). The CDR3 contains 16 residues. V was trimmed by 1 base and J by 5 bases, leaving 17 bases between them. Germline CDR1 is MNHNS and CDR2 is SASEGT.